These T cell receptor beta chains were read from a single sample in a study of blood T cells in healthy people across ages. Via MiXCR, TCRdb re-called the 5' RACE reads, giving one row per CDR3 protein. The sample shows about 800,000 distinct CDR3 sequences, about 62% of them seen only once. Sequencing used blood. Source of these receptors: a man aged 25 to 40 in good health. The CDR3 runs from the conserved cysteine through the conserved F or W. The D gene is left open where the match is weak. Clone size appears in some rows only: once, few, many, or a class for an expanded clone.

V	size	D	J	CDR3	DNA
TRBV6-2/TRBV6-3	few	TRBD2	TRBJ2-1	CASSYRPEVAGIAMKNNEQFF	TGTGCCAGCAGTTACCGGCCTGAAGTAGCGGGAATTGCGATGAAGAACAATGAGCAGTTCTTC
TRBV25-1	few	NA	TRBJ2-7	CASSGKTGRHNSYEQYF	TGTGCCAGCAGTGGGAAGACGGGGAGACATAACTCCTACGAGCAGTACTTC
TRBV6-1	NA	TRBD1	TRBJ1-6	CASSATGENSPLHF	TGTGCCAGCAGTGCGACAGGGGAGAATTCACCCCTCCACTTT
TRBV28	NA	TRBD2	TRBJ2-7	CASSFPGLADQYEQYF	TGTGCCAGCAGTTTTCCGGGACTAGCGGACCAATACGAGCAGTACTTC
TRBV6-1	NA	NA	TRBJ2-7	CASSEAEGGSDEQYF	TGTGCCAGCAGTGAAGCTGAAGGGGGTTCCGACGAGCAGTACTTC
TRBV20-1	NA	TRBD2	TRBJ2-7	CGGTSGHSYEQYF	TGCGGGGGGACTAGCGGACACTCCTACGAGCAGTACTTC
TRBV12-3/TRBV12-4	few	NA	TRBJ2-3	CASSLRGGRTDTQYF	TGCGCCAGCAGCTTGAGGGGAGGAAGAACAGATACGCAGTATTTT
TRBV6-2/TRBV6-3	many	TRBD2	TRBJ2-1	CASSAGAAYNEQFF	TGTGCCAGTTCTGCGGGAGCGGCGTACAATGAGCAGTTCTTC
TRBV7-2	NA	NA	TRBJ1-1	CASSLQPEAFF	TGTGCCAGCAGCTTACAGCCTGAAGCTTTCTTT
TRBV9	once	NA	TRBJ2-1	CASSVEGGPAYNEQFF	TGTGCCAGCAGCGTAGAAGGGGGGCCCGCCTACAATGAGCAGTTCTTC
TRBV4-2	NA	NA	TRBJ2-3	CASSRVEGGYTDTQYF	TGTGCCAGCAGCCGGGTGGAAGGGGGATACACAGATACGCAGTATTTT
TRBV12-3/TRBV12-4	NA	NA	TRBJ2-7	CASRQGQYEQYF	TGTGCCAGCAGGCAAGGACAGTACGAGCAGTACTTC
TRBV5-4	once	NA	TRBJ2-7	CASKRDAYVYEQYF	TGTGCCAGCAAACGGGATGCCTACGTCTACGAGCAGTACTTC
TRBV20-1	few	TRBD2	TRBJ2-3	CSARAGGTDTQYF	TGCAGTGCTAGAGCGGGGGGGACAGATACGCAGTATTTT
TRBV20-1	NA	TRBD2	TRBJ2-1	CSAPGLAGFEQFF	TGCAGTGCCCCGGGACTAGCGGGTTTTGAGCAGTTCTTC
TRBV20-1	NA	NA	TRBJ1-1	CTLRRGLDTEAFF	TGCACCCTCAGGAGAGGTTTGGACACTGAAGCTTTCTTT
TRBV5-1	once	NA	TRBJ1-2	CASSVIGQNYGYTF	TGCGCCAGCAGCGTGATAGGGCAGAACTATGGCTACACCTTC
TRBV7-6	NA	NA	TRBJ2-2	CASSFNDYGDTGELFF	TGTGCCAGCAGCTTTAACGACTACGGGGACACCGGGGAGCTGTTTTTT
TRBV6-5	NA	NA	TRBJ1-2	CASSSVGDVRGYTF	TGTGCCAGCAGTTCCGTGGGGGATGTGCGGGGCTACACCTTC
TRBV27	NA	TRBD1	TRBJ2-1	CASGTGAYNEQFF	TGTGCCAGCGGGACAGGGGCCTACAATGAGCAGTTCTTC
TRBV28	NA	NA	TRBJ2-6	CASSLPDSRSGANVLTF	TGTGCCAGCAGTCTTCCGGACAGTCGATCTGGGGCCAACGTCCTGACTTTC
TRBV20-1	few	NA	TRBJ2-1	CSASPGALRKGNEQFF	TGCAGTGCTAGCCCCGGGGCACTTAGGAAGGGGAATGAGCAGTTCTTC
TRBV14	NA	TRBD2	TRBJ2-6	CASSQALAGSGANVLTF	TGTGCCAGCAGCCAAGCGCTAGCGGGGTCTGGGGCCAACGTCCTGACTTTC
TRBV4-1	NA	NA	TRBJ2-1	CASSQESSTGGEQFF	TGCGCCAGCAGCCAAGAGAGCTCGACGGGTGGTGAGCAGTTCTTC
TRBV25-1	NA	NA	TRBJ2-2	CASSEYYTGELFF	TGTGCCAGCAGTGAATATTACACCGGGGAGCTGTTTTTT
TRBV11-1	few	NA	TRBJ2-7	CASSYKPGPYYEQYF	TGTGCCAGCAGCTATAAACCGGGACCTTACTACGAGCAGTACTTC
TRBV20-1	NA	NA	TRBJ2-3	CSAPLFGPDTQYF	TGCAGTGCCCCCCTGTTCGGACCAGATACGCAGTATTTT
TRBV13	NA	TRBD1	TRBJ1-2	CASSLGSGQGSGIYGYTF	TGTGCCAGCAGCTTAGGCTCGGGACAGGGGTCGGGAATCTATGGCTACACCTTC
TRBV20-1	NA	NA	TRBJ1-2	CSARQGPHYGYTF	TGCAGTGCGAGGCAGGGACCTCACTATGGCTACACCTTC
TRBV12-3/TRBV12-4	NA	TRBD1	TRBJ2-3	CASSFTRTGGTDTQYF	TGTGCCAGCAGTTTTACGAGGACAGGGGGAACAGATACGCAGTATTTT
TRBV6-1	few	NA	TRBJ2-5	CASSAQGAQETQYF	TGTGCCAGCAGTGCTCAGGGTGCTCAAGAGACCCAGTACTTC